A selection of T cell receptor beta chains follows, all from one sample in a study of regulatory T cells in long-lasting Graves disease. TCRdb recomputed calls from the multiplex PCR reads with MiXCR, one row per CDR3 protein. The data show 300,000 to 400,000 distinct CDR3 sequences, with 15% to 20% seen just once and about 38% held by the top ten. Source: peripheral blood mononuclear cells (PBMCs), taken at new diagnosis, from a patient treated with antithyroid drugs. Every receptor here comes from a female donor with Graves disease. Each CDR3 is given with its conserved first and last residue. D genes are given only for firm matches. Some rows have no size entry. The others give once, few or many, or a class for an expanded clone.

size	J	V	D	length	CDR3	DNA
many	TRBJ1-5	TRBV10-2	NA	14	CASGGAGHNQPQHF	TGCGCCAGTGGGGGGGCAGGACACAATCAGCCCCAGCATTTT
NA	TRBJ2-3	TRBV2	TRBD2	22	CASSKFPGNLGTSGTNTDTQYF	TGTGCCAGCAGCAAATTTCCAGGGAACTTAGGGACTAGCGGGACCAACACAGATACGCAGTATTTT
NA	TRBJ1-2	TRBV18	NA	14	CASSAMGTPYGYTF	TGTGCCAGCTCCGCAATGGGGACCCCCTATGGCTACACCTTC
many	TRBJ1-6	TRBV28	NA	13	CAARRDYNSPLHF	TGTGCCGCTCGTAGGGACTATAATTCACCCCTCCACTTT
many	TRBJ2-2	TRBV3-1	NA	14	CASRGGFGTGELFF	TGTGCCAGCAGGGGAGGCTTCGGGACCGGGGAGCTGTTTTTT
few	TRBJ2-1	TRBV20-1	NA	12	CSAQVPRNEQFF	TGCAGTGCTCAGGTCCCCAGGAATGAGCAGTTCTTC
many	TRBJ2-2	TRBV11-2	TRBD2	18	CASALLAGIFGNTGELFF	TGTGCCAGCGCTCTACTAGCGGGGATCTTTGGGAACACCGGGGAGCTGTTTTTT
many	TRBJ2-7	TRBV11-2	TRBD2	16	CASSFASGRAPYEQYF	TGTGCCAGCAGCTTCGCTAGCGGACGTGCCCCCTACGAGCAGTACTTC
many	TRBJ2-3	TRBV28	TRBD2	16	CASSLTSGGYTDTQYF	TGTGCCAGCAGTTTGACTAGCGGGGGTTACACAGATACGCAGTATTTT
NA	TRBJ2-1	TRBV20-1	NA	12	CSAAGQYNEQFF	TGCAGTGCTGCCGGACAGTACAATGAGCAGTTCTTC
NA	TRBJ2-1	TRBV29-1	NA	14	CSLASGTQYNEQFF	TGCAGCCTCGCGTCCGGGACGCAGTACAATGAGCAGTTCTTC
few	TRBJ2-1	TRBV12-3/TRBV12-4	NA	14	CASVPGDSYNEQFF	TGTGCCAGCGTTCCAGGGGATTCCTACAATGAGCAGTTCTTC
many	TRBJ2-5	TRBV10-3	TRBD2	13	CAMGTSGQETQYF	TGTGCCATGGGGACTAGCGGACAAGAGACCCAGTACTTC
few	TRBJ2-1	TRBV27	TRBD2	15	CASRLAGGPGNEQFF	TGTGCCAGCAGGCTAGCGGGAGGGCCGGGAAATGAGCAGTTCTTC
many	TRBJ2-7	TRBV20-1	TRBD2	13	CSAFGTRIHEQYF	TGCAGTGCTTTCGGGACTAGGATACACGAGCAGTACTTC
many	TRBJ2-2	TRBV6-1	TRBD2	13	CAIRSGSSGELFF	TGTGCCATTAGAAGCGGGAGTTCCGGGGAGCTGTTTTTT
many	TRBJ2-2	TRBV2	NA	16	CASTWTDPKNTGELFF	TGTGCCAGCACTTGGACGGATCCAAAGAACACCGGGGAGCTGTTTTTT
few	TRBJ2-6	TRBV5-4	NA	15	CASSLRISGANVLTF	TGTGCCAGCAGCTTGAGAATATCCGGGGCCAACGTCCTGACTTTC
many	TRBJ2-5	TRBV7-2	NA	13	CASSPRDLETQYF	TGTGCCAGCAGCCCGAGGGATTTGGAGACCCAGTACTTC
many	TRBJ1-1	TRBV9	NA	15	CASSASGHSNTEAFF	TGTGCCAGCAGCGCATCGGGACACTCGAACACTGAAGCTTTCTTT
NA	TRBJ2-1	TRBV27	TRBD2	16	CASSFLLATSYNEQFF	TGTGCCAGCAGTTTTCTACTAGCGACCTCCTACAATGAGCAGTTCTTC
NA	TRBJ2-5	TRBV12-3/TRBV12-4	NA	15	CASSWGRGGIETQYF	TGTGCCAGCAGCTGGGGGCGGGGTGGTATAGAGACCCAGTACTTC
NA	TRBJ1-3	TRBV5-5	NA	14	CASSPEAAGNTIYF	TGTGCCAGCAGCCCCGAAGCAGCTGGAAACACCATATATTTT
few	TRBJ1-4	TRBV28	NA	14	CASSFSGGQEKLFF	TGTGCCAGCAGCTTCTCCGGGGGGCAGGAAAAACTGTTTTTT
NA	TRBJ1-1	TRBV3-1	NA	14	CASSHTGESTEAFF	TGTGCCAGCAGCCACACGGGAGAGAGCACTGAAGCTTTCTTT
NA	TRBJ2-7	TRBV12-3/TRBV12-4	NA	13	CASTSDSLHEQYF	TGTGCCAGCACCTCGGACAGTCTCCACGAGCAGTACTTC
many	TRBJ2-7	TRBV30	NA	16	CAWSTGLEGGKYEQYF	TGTGCCTGGAGTACCGGACTGGAAGGGGGGAAATACGAGCAGTACTTC
many	TRBJ1-3	TRBV30	NA	15	CAWNLYGVSGNTIYF	TGTGCCTGGAACCTCTATGGAGTCTCTGGAAACACCATATATTTT
many	TRBJ2-2	TRBV18	NA	14	CASSPRLDPGELFF	TGTGCCAGCTCACCACGCTTGGATCCCGGGGAGCTGTTTTTT
many	TRBJ2-1	TRBV4-1	NA	15	CASSQDPADYNEQFF	TGCGCCAGCAGCCAAGATCCGGCTGACTACAATGAGCAGTTCTTC
many	TRBJ2-1	TRBV13	TRBD1	15	CASSSQTGGGNEQFF	TGTGCCAGCAGCTCTCAGACAGGGGGCGGGAATGAGCAGTTCTTC
many	TRBJ1-2	TRBV2	NA	14	CATVDEGVDYGYTF	TGTGCCACCGTCGACGAGGGGGTGGACTATGGCTACACCTTC
many	TRBJ2-2	TRBV6-4	NA	14	CASSDSSDTGELFF	TGTGCCAGCAGTGACTCTAGCGACACCGGGGAGCTGTTTTTT
NA	TRBJ2-5	TRBV6-2/TRBV6-3	NA	15	CASELFFWVTETQYF	TGTGCCAGCGAGTTGTTTTTTTGGGTTACGGAGACCCAGTACTTC
many	TRBJ2-1	TRBV20-1	TRBD2	15	CSAIGLAGGGYEQFF	TGCAGTGCTATCGGTCTAGCGGGAGGCGGCTATGAGCAGTTCTTC
many	TRBJ1-3	TRBV18	TRBD1	16	CASSRKTGQAGNTIYF	TGTGCCAGCTCACGCAAGACAGGGCAAGCTGGAAACACCATATATTTT
many	TRBJ2-3	TRBV3-1	NA	14	CASSQGPGTDTQYF	TGTGCCAGCAGCCAAGGCCCGGGGACAGATACGCAGTATTTT
many	TRBJ2-7	TRBV11-2	TRBD1	15	CASSGRGQVDREQYF	TGTGCCAGCAGCGGGCGTGGACAGGTCGACCGGGAGCAGTACTTC
NA	TRBJ2-1	TRBV5-1	TRBD2	15	CASSIGLASYNEQFF	TGCGCCAGCAGCATAGGACTAGCGTCCTACAATGAGCAGTTCTTC
NA	TRBJ2-7	TRBV7-2	NA	15	CASRPSGDSSYEQYF	TGTGCCAGCAGACCGTCGGGGGATAGCTCCTACGAGCAGTACTTC
NA	TRBJ1-2	TRBV18	NA	13	CASSPPSGGGYTF	TGTGCCAGCTCACCACCGTCCGGGGGGGGCTACACCTTC
many	TRBJ2-7	TRBV19	NA	12	CASGDGTYEQYF	TGTGCCAGTGGGGACGGAACCTACGAGCAGTACTTC
NA	TRBJ2-3	TRBV18	NA	14	CASLRTPSTDTQYF	TGTGCCAGCTTAAGGACACCTAGCACAGATACGCAGTATTTT
medium-sized	TRBJ2-7	TRBV20-1	TRBD2	15	CSARELAEITYEQYF	TGCAGTGCTAGGGAACTAGCGGAGATCACCTACGAGCAGTACTTC
NA	TRBJ2-1	TRBV9	TRBD2	15	CASNPQTSPEDEQFF	TGTGCCAGCAACCCCCAGACTAGCCCTGAGGATGAGCAGTTCTTC